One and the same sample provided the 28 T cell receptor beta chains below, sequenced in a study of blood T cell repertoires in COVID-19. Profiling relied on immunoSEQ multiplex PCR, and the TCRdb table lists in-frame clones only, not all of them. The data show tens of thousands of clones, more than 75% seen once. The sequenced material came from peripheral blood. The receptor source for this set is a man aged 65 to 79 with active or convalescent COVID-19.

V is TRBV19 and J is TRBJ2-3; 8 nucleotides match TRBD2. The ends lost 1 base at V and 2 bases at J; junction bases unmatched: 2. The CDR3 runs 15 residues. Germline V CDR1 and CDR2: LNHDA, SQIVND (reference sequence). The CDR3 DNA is TGTGCCAGTAGTATAGCGGGAGGGAACACAGATACGCAGTATTTT. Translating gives CASSIAGGNTDTQYF.

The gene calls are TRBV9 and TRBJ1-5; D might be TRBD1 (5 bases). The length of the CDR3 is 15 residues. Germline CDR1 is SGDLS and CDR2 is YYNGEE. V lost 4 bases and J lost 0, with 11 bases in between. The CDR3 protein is CASSPEGYSNQPQHF. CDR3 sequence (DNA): TGTGCCAGCAGCCCGGAGGGGTATAGCAATCAGCCCCAGCATTTT.

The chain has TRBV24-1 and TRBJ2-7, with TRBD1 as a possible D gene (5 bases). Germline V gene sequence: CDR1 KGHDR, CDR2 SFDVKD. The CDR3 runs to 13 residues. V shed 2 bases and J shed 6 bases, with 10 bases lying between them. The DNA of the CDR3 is TGTGCCACCAGTGATTCGGACATTTCCGAGCAGTACTTC. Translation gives CATSDSDISEQYF.

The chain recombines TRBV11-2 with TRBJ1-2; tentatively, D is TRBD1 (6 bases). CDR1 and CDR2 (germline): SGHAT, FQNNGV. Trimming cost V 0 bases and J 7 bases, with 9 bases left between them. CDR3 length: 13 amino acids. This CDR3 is CASSLESRGGYTF. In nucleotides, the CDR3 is TGTGCCAGCAGCTTAGAAAGCAGGGGTGGCTACACCTTC.

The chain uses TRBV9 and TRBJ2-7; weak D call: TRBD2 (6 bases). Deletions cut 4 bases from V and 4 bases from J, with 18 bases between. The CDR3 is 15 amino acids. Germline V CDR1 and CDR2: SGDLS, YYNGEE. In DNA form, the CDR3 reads TGTGCCAGCAGCTTGGACGGGAGCCCTATATACGAGCAGTACTTC. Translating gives CASSLDGSPIYEQYF. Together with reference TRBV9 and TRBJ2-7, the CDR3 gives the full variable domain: DSGVTQTPKHLITATGQRVTLRCSPRSGDLSVYWYQQSLDQGLQFLIQYYNGEERAKGNILERFSAQQFPDLHSELNLSSLELGDSALYFCASSLDGSPIYEQYFGPGTRLTVT.

CDR3 in amino acids: CAWSAIDTQYF. Here the CDR3 DNA reads TGTGCCTGGAGTGCAATTGATACGCAGTATTTT. This chain joins TRBV30 and TRBJ2-3, with unresolved D. Between the trimmed V and J ends, which lost 1 base and 6 bases, there was a span of 5 bases. The CDR3 covers 11 residues. CDR1 is GTSNPN, CDR2 SVGIG, per germline (reference sequence).

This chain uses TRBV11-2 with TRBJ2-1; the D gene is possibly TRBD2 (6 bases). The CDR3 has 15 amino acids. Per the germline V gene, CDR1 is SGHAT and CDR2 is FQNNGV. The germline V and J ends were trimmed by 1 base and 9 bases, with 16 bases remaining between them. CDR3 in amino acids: CASSLGFIRRGEQFF. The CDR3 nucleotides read TGTGCCAGCAGCTTAGGATTTATTAGGCGGGGTGAGCAGTTCTTC. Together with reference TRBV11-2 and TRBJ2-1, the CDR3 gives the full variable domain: EAGVAQSPRYKIIEKRQSVAFWCNPISGHATLYWYQQILGQGPKLLIQFQNNGVVDDSQLPKDRFSAERLKGVDSTLKIQPAKLEDSAVYLCASSLGFIRRGEQFFGPGTRLTVL.

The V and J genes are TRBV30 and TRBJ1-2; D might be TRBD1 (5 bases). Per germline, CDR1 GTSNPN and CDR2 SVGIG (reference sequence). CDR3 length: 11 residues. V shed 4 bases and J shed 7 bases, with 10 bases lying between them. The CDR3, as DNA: TGTGCCTGGACGGGGGTTTTTGGCTACACCTTC. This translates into CAWTGVFGYTF.

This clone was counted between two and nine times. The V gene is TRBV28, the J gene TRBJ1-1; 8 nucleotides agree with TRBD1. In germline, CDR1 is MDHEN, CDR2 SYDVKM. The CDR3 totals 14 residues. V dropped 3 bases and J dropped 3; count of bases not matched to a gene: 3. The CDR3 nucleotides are TGTGCCAGCAGTTTCCCCAGGGGGCACACTGAAGCTTTCTTT. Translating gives CASSFPRGHTEAFF.

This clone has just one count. In DNA form, the CDR3 reads TGCGCCAGCAGTGAGAGCTTAGGGACAGGGGAGGTTGGAAGCAATCAGCCCCAGCATTTT. This translates into CASSESLGTGEVGSNQPQHF. The gene calls are TRBV10-1 and TRBJ1-5; 10 nucleotides line up with TRBD1. J gave up 1 base and V 2 bases, and 14 bases lay outside the gene matches. This CDR3 is built from 20 residues. Germline CDR1 reads WNHNN; CDR2 reads SYGVQD (reference sequence).

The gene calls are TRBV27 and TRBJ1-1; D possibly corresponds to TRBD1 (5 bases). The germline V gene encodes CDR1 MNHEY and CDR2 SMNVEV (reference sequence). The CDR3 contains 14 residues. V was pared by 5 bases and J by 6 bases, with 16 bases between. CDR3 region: CASSPQVHGAEAFF. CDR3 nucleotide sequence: TGTGCCAGCAGTCCACAGGTACATGGGGCTGAAGCTTTCTTT.

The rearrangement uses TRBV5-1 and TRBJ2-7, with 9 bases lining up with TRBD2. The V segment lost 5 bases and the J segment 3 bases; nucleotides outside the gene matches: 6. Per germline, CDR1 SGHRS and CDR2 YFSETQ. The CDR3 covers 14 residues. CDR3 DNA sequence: TGCGCCAGCAGTAGAGTAGCGGGAGACTACGAGCAGTACTTC. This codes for CASSRVAGDYEQYF.

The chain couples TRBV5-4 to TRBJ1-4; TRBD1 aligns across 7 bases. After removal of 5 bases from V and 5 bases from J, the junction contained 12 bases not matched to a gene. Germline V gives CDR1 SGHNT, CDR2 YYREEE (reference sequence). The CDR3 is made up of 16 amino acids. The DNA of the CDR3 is TGTGCCAGCAGACGTGGGGGACAGCCGGAAAATGAAAAACTGTTTTTT. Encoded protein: CASRRGGQPENEKLFF.

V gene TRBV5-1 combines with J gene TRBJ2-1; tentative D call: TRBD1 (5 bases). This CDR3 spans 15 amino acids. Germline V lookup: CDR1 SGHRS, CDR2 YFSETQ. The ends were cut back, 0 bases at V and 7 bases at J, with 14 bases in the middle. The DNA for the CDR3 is TGCGCCAGCAGCTTGGGGGCAGGCCCAGGGAATGAGCAGTTCTTC. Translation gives CASSLGAGPGNEQFF.

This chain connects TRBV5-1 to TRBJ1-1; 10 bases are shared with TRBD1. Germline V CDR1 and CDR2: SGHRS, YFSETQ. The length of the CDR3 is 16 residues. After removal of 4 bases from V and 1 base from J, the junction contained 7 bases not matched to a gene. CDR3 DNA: TGCGCCAGCAGCCCCGGGACAGGGGCCGGGAACACTGAAGCTTTCTTT. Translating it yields CASSPGTGAGNTEAFF. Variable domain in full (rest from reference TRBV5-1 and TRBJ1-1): KAGVTQTPRYLIKTRGQQVTLSCSPISGHRSVSWYQQTPGQGLQFLFEYFSETQRNKGNFPGRFSGRQFSNSRSEMNVSTLELGDSALYLCASSPGTGAGNTEAFFGQGTRLTVV.

The CDR3 sequence: CASSPATSAVGTDTQYF. Written as DNA, the CDR3 is TGTGCCAGCAGCCCCGCCACGAGCGCGGTTGGCACAGATACGCAGTATTTT. The chain carries TRBV4-2 and TRBJ2-3; D not resolved. From germline, CDR1 is LGHNA and CDR2 YNFKEQ. The CDR3 is made up of 17 amino acids. Deletions cut 4 bases from V and 1 base from J, with 18 bases between.

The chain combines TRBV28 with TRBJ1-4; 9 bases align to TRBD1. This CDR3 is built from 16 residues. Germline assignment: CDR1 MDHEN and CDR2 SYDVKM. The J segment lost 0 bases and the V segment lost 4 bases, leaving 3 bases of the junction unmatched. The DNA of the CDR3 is TGTGCCAGCAGTTCGAGGACAGGGGCAACTAATGAAAAACTGTTTTTT. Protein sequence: CASSSRTGATNEKLFF.

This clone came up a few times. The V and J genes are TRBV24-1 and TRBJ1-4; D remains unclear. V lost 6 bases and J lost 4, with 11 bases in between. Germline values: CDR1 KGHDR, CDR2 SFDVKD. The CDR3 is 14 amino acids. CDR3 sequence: CATSTKEFNEKLFF. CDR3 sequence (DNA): TGTGCCACCAGTACGAAAGAGTTTAATGAAAAACTGTTTTTT.

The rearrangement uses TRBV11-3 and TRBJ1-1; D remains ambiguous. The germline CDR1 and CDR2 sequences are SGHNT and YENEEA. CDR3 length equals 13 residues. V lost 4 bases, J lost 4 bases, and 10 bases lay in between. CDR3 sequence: CASSSTVATEAFF. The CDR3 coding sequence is TGTGCCAGCAGCTCAACGGTAGCCACTGAAGCTTTCTTT.

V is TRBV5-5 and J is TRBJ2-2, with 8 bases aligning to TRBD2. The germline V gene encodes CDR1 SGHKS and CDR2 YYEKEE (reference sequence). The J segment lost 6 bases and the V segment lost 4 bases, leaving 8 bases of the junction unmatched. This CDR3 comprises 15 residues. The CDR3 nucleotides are TGTGCCAGCAGCCGGGGGGGGAATAGGGCCGGGGAGCTGTTTTTT. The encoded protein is CASSRGGNRAGELFF.

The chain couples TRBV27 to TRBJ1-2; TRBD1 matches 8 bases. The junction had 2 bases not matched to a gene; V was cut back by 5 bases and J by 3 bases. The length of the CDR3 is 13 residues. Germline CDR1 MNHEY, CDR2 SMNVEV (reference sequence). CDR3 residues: CASSLDRDYGYTF. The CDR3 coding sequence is TGTGCCAGCAGTCTGGACAGGGACTATGGCTACACCTTC.

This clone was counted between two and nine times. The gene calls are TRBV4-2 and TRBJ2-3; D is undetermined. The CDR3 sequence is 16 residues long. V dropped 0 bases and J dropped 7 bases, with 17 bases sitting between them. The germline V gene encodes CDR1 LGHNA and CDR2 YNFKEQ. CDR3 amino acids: CASSQEIRSNVNTQYF. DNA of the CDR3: TGTGCCAGCAGCCAAGAGATTCGGTCCAATGTGAATACGCAGTATTTT.

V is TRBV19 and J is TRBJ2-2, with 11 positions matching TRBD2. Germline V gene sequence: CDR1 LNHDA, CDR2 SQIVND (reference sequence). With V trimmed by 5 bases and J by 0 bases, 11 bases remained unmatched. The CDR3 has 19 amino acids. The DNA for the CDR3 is TGTGCCAGTAGTCCCTGGCGAGGTAGCGGGAGGGCGAACACCGGGGAGCTGTTTTTT. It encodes CASSPWRGSGRANTGELFF.

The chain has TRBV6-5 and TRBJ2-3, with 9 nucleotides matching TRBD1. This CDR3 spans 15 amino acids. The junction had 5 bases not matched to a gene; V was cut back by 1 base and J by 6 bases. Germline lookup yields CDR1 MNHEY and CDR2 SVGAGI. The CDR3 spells CASSYFRTGVDTQYF. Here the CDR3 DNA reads TGTGCCAGCAGTTACTTCAGGACAGGGGTGGATACGCAGTATTTT.

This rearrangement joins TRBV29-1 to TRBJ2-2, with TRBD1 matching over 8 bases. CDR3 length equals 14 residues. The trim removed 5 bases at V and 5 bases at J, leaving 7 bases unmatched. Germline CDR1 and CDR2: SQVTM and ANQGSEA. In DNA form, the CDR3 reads TGCAGCGTTTTGCGACAGGGGATGACCGGGGAGCTGTTTTTT. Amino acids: CSVLRQGMTGELFF.

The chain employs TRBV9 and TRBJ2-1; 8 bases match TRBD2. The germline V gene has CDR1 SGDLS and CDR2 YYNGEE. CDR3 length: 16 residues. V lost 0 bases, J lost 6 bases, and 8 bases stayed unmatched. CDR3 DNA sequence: TGTGCCAGCAGCGTAGGCCCCGGGACTAGTGGCAATGAGCAGTTCTTC. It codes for CASSVGPGTSGNEQFF.

The CDR3 here is CASSVFYSNTEAFF. CDR3 nucleotides: TGTGCCAGCAGCGTATTTTATTCGAACACTGAAGCTTTCTTT. The V and J genes are TRBV9 and TRBJ1-1; D not certain. Germline assignment: CDR1 SGDLS and CDR2 YYNGEE. The CDR3 has 14 amino acids. V was trimmed by 1 base and J by 1 base, leaving 8 bases between them.

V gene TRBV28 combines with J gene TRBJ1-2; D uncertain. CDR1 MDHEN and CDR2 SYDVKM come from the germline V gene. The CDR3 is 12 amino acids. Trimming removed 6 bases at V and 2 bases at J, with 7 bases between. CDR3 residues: CASRLPNYGYTF. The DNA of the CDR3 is TGTGCCAGCAGACTACCGAACTATGGCTACACCTTC.